This TCR beta chain was identified in a study of OX40 agonist ivuxolimab in advanced cancers. Study in general: A male proportion of about 84% was recorded, with mean age about 62 years and range roughly 23 to 90. In three patients, partial responses were observed, one with hepatocellular carcinoma and two with cutaneous melanoma.

The germline gives CDR1 SGHTA, CDR2 FQGTGA. The CDR3 length is 13 residues. Trimming cost V 4 bases and J 1 base, with 7 bases left between them. Sequenced by immunoSEQ multiplex PCR; TCRdb stores in-frame clones only, minus some. The sample shows fewer than 75,000 clones, roughly 89% of them seen only once. The sequencing used CD4+ or CD8+ T cells sorted from blood, collected in a trial of the OX40 agonist ivuxolimab. The V gene is TRBV7-3, the J gene TRBJ1-1; possible D gene TRBD1, 5 bases. This TCR derives from an adult with an advanced solid tumor such as melanoma, head and neck, liver or kidney cancer. CDR3 loop: CASSSGGNTEAFF. The DNA for the CDR3 is TGTGCCAGCAGCTCGGGGGGGAACACTGAAGCTTTCTTT.